Sequencing of this T cell receptor beta chain was carried out in a study of T cell responses to AZD1222 COVID-19 vaccine. The overall study: Timing groups of about 4 and about 12 weeks for second doses were pooled.

Note on this clone: Its specificity is unknown.

Clones were sequenced by immunoSEQ multiplex PCR, and TCRdb holds only the in-frame ones, with some missing. The repertoire holds roughly 93,000 clones, 80% to 90% seen once, with 6.3% in the top ten. V was shortened by 3 bases and J by 5 bases, with 17 bases between the two germline ends. Looked up from germline, CDR1 is SGHTA and CDR2 is FQGNSA. CDR3 length equals 16 residues. Study conclusions and caveats: Clonal diversity was possibly underestimated, and white British individuals and females predominated among donors. The number of AZD1222 recipients seropositive at baseline was only 5 to 7. CD4 TCRs covered the whole spike, strongest at regions 160-218 and 743-854.

The material was peripheral blood, obtained on day 0 of AZD1222 vaccination. This chain joins TRBV7-2 and TRBJ1-5; D is possibly TRBD1 (5 bases). The sequence derives from an adult in good health. The CDR3 is CASSFIPGRGDQPQHF. The DNA of the CDR3 is TGTGCCAGCAGCTTCATCCCAGGGAGAGGCGATCAGCCCCAGCATTTT.